This is a list of T cell receptor beta chains from one sample in a study of T cells after yellow fever vaccination. Via MiXCR, TCRdb re-called the 5' RACE reads, giving one row per CDR3 protein. This table holds a few hundred thousand distinct CDR3 sequences, over 4.5% found once. Sequenced here: CD4+ T cells sorted from PBMCs, sampled on the day of the yellow fever booster vaccination. All receptors derive from a young man who received the YFV17D yellow fever vaccine. CDR3s include the opening cysteine and the closing phenylalanine or tryptophan. D genes are given only for firm matches. Some rows have no size entry. The others give once, few or many, or a class for an expanded clone.

size: many
D: -
J: TRBJ2-5
length: 13
V: TRBV12-3/TRBV12-4
DNA: TGTGCCAGCAGTTCTGCCGGGTATGGGACCCAGTACTTC
CDR3: CASSSAGYGTQYF

size: -
D: -
J: TRBJ2-1
length: 14
V: TRBV24-1
DNA: TGTGCCACCAGTGATTTCTCGGAGTTCAATGAGCAGTTCTTC
CDR3: CATSDFSEFNEQFF

size: -
D: -
J: TRBJ2-3
length: 16
V: TRBV5-5
DNA: TGTGCCAGCAGCTTGGGATGGGGGGCGAGGACAGATACGCAGTATTTT
CDR3: CASSLGWGARTDTQYF

size: -
D: -
J: TRBJ2-5
length: 14
V: TRBV5-1
DNA: TGCGCCAGCAGCTTGAGGGCCGTACAAGAGACCCAGTACTTC
CDR3: CASSLRAVQETQYF

size: -
D: -
J: TRBJ2-2
length: 14
V: TRBV20-1
DNA: TGCAGTGCGCCCGGGGGTTTTGTATCCGGGGAGCTGTTTTTT
CDR3: CSAPGGFVSGELFF

size: many
D: TRBD1
J: TRBJ1-6
length: 15
V: TRBV2
DNA: TGTGCCAGCAGTGCCAGGGGGCCGTATAATTCACCCCTCCACTTT
CDR3: CASSARGPYNSPLHF

size: many
D: -
J: TRBJ2-7
length: 13
V: TRBV12-3/TRBV12-4
DNA: TGTGCCAGCAGTTCAGGACAAGGCTACGAGCAGTACTTC
CDR3: CASSSGQGYEQYF

size: few
D: -
J: TRBJ2-1
length: 14
V: TRBV5-1
DNA: TGCGCCAGCAGCTTGGGGGGGGAATACAATGAGCAGTTCTTC
CDR3: CASSLGGEYNEQFF

size: many
D: -
J: TRBJ2-2
length: 15
V: TRBV5-1
DNA: TGCGCCAGCAGCTTGCGGCAGACGAACACCGGGGAGCTGTTTTTT
CDR3: CASSLRQTNTGELFF

size: few
D: -
J: TRBJ2-3
length: 12
V: TRBV7-2
DNA: TGTGCCAGCAGCCCAGGCAGGGATGCGCAGTATTTT
CDR3: CASSPGRDAQYF

size: -
D: -
J: TRBJ1-1
length: 15
V: TRBV5-1
DNA: TGCGCCAGCAGCTTGGGAGTCGCGCAGGGGCCTGAAGCTTTCTTT
CDR3: CASSLGVAQGPEAFF

size: many
D: -
J: TRBJ2-3
length: 16
V: TRBV6-5
DNA: TGTGCCAGCAGTTACGCCACTACCACCGGGACGGATACGCAGTATTTT
CDR3: CASSYATTTGTDTQYF

size: many
D: TRBD1
J: TRBJ2-5
length: 17
V: TRBV5-1
DNA: TGCGCCAGCAGCTTCCTCACCGGGACAGGGAGCCAAGAGACCCAGTACTTC
CDR3: CASSFLTGTGSQETQYF

size: many
D: -
J: TRBJ2-1
length: 15
V: TRBV10-3
DNA: TGTGCCATCAGTGAGTCCACGATGGCCTACAATGAGCAGTTCTTC
CDR3: CAISESTMAYNEQFF

size: many
D: -
J: TRBJ2-3
length: 16
V: TRBV5-1
DNA: TGCGCCAGCAGCCTACCCCCTGGCACCCGCACAGATACGCAGTATTTT
CDR3: CASSLPPGTRTDTQYF

size: -
D: TRBD1
J: TRBJ2-1
length: 17
V: TRBV9
DNA: TGTGCCAGCAGCGTAGGTGGAGGGTGGGACAGGGCGAATGAGCAGTTCTTC
CDR3: CASSVGGGWDRANEQFF

size: few
D: -
J: TRBJ2-3
length: 16
V: TRBV5-4
DNA: TGTGCCAGCAGCTTGAGCTCTAGTAGGTTGGGAGATACGCAGTATTTT
CDR3: CASSLSSSRLGDTQYF

size: few
D: -
J: TRBJ2-7
length: 17
V: TRBV19
DNA: TGTGCCAGTAGTATTAATAGGGGCAGCTTAAGCTCCTACGAGCAGTACTTC
CDR3: CASSINRGSLSSYEQYF

size: few
D: TRBD2
J: TRBJ2-2
length: 17
V: TRBV6-5
DNA: TGTGCCAGCAGTGTGACTAGCGGGGGGACAAACACCGGGGAGCTGTTTTTT
CDR3: CASSVTSGGTNTGELFF

size: few
D: -
J: TRBJ2-7
length: 13
V: TRBV6-5
DNA: TGTGCCAGCAGTCGGGACACTAAATACGAGCAGTACTTC
CDR3: CASSRDTKYEQYF

size: few
D: -
J: TRBJ1-5
length: 16
V: TRBV6-2/TRBV6-3
DNA: TGTGCCAGCAGTTACCAGGTGGGAGATAGCAATCAGCCCCAGCATTTT
CDR3: CASSYQVGDSNQPQHF

size: -
D: -
J: TRBJ1-2
length: 14
V: TRBV6-5
DNA: TGTGCCAGCAGCCCGGGACCGTTCCTGTGGGGCTACACCTTC
CDR3: CASSPGPFLWGYTF

size: few
D: TRBD2
J: TRBJ2-1
length: 16
V: TRBV6-2/TRBV6-3
DNA: TGTGCCAGCAGCTACCGACTAGCGGGGCTAGTTGTTGAGCAGTTCTTC
CDR3: CASSYRLAGLVVEQFF

size: many
D: -
J: TRBJ2-2
length: 15
V: TRBV29-1
DNA: TGCAGCGTTGGAGGGTTTGAAGGGTGGAGCGGGGAGCTGTTTTTT
CDR3: CSVGGFEGWSGELFF

size: many
D: TRBD2
J: TRBJ2-1
length: 15
V: TRBV5-1
DNA: TGCGCCAGCAGCTTGGGACTAGCACCTCCTAATGAGCAGTTCTTC
CDR3: CASSLGLAPPNEQFF

size: -
D: TRBD1
J: TRBJ1-2
length: 13
V: TRBV9
DNA: TGTGCCAGCAGCCGGGACAGCGTCTATGGCTACACCTTC
CDR3: CASSRDSVYGYTF

size: many
D: -
J: TRBJ1-1
length: 12
V: TRBV12-3/TRBV12-4
DNA: TGTGCCAGCAGTTTATTTCTCGGTGAAGCTTTCTTT
CDR3: CASSLFLGEAFF

size: -
D: -
J: TRBJ2-1
length: 17
V: TRBV4-1
DNA: TGCGCCAGCAGCCAAGTTGGTAGCGCCCCAGGGGGGAATGAGCAGTTCTTC
CDR3: CASSQVGSAPGGNEQFF

size: -
D: -
J: TRBJ2-4
length: 17
V: TRBV7-4
DNA: TGTGCCAGCAGCTTAGCCCCGACCCGTCTAGCCAAAAACATTCAGTACTTC
CDR3: CASSLAPTRLAKNIQYF

size: -
D: -
J: TRBJ1-5
length: 18
V: TRBV20-1
DNA: TGCAGTGCTAGAGGCCCGGACAGAGTAAAGATTAGCAATCAGCCCCAGCATTTT
CDR3: CSARGPDRVKISNQPQHF

size: few
D: TRBD1
J: TRBJ1-1
length: 13
V: TRBV28
DNA: TGTGCCAGCAGGGGGACAGGGGACACTGAAGCTTTCTTT
CDR3: CASRGTGDTEAFF

size: -
D: -
J: TRBJ2-1
length: 13
V: TRBV6-5
DNA: TGTGCCAGCAGAGAGAGCGGGGGACAGGAGCAGTTCTTC
CDR3: CASRESGGQEQFF

size: -
D: -
J: TRBJ1-6
length: 15
V: TRBV2
DNA: TGTGCCAGCAGTCTTGCGCGGGGATATAATTCACCCCTCCACTTT
CDR3: CASSLARGYNSPLHF

size: -
D: -
J: TRBJ2-1
length: 16
V: TRBV3-1
DNA: TGTGCCAGCAGCCAGGGTGGGGGGGCCAGAGCTAAAGAGCAGTTCTTC
CDR3: CASSQGGGARAKEQFF

size: -
D: -
J: TRBJ2-3
length: 13
V: TRBV6-2/TRBV6-3
DNA: TGTGCCAGCAGTTTCTCCTTAGGGGGTACGCAGTATTTT
CDR3: CASSFSLGGTQYF

size: few
D: -
J: TRBJ1-5
length: 16
V: TRBV7-8
DNA: TGTGCCAGCAGCCCCCGGCAGGCCACTAGCAATCAGCCCCAGCATTTT
CDR3: CASSPRQATSNQPQHF

size: -
D: -
J: TRBJ2-7
length: 12
V: TRBV2
DNA: TGTGCCAGCCGGGTGGACTCCTACGAGCAGTACTTC
CDR3: CASRVDSYEQYF

size: many
D: -
J: TRBJ2-3
length: 12
V: TRBV2
DNA: TGTGCCAGCAGTGAAAACGGGACCCCCCAGTATTTT
CDR3: CASSENGTPQYF

size: many
D: -
J: TRBJ2-3
length: 14
V: TRBV2
DNA: TGTGCCAGCAGTGACTACCGTCGCACAGATACGCAGTATTTT
CDR3: CASSDYRRTDTQYF

size: few
D: -
J: TRBJ2-5
length: 16
V: TRBV5-1
DNA: TGCGCCAGCAGCAAATTACCCCGGGTCAGCCAAGAGACCCAGTACTTC
CDR3: CASSKLPRVSQETQYF

size: -
D: -
J: TRBJ2-1
length: 16
V: TRBV4-3
DNA: TGCGCCAGCAGCCAAGATATCAGACAGGCAGCCAATGAGCAGTTCTTC
CDR3: CASSQDIRQAANEQFF

size: few
D: TRBD2
J: TRBJ2-5
length: 16
V: TRBV5-1
DNA: TGCGCCAGCAGTAGCAGCGCGGCTAGCGGGGATGAGACCCAGTACTTC
CDR3: CASSSSAASGDETQYF

size: few
D: -
J: TRBJ2-5
length: 15
V: TRBV19
DNA: TGTGCCAGTAGTATAACGGACAGCGCCCAAGAGACCCAGTACTTC
CDR3: CASSITDSAQETQYF

size: many
D: TRBD2
J: TRBJ2-5
length: 14
V: TRBV6-6
DNA: TGTGCCAGCAGGGGCGGGGGGCGCCAAGAGACCCAGTACTTC
CDR3: CASRGGGRQETQYF

size: many
D: TRBD1
J: TRBJ2-5
length: 14
V: TRBV5-1
DNA: TGCGCCAGCAGCCTCGGACAGGGAGACGAGACCCAGTACTTC
CDR3: CASSLGQGDETQYF

size: few
D: -
J: TRBJ1-3
length: 13
V: TRBV4-1
DNA: TGCGCCAGCAGCCAAGATAACGGAAACACCATATATTTT
CDR3: CASSQDNGNTIYF

size: -
D: -
J: TRBJ2-7
length: 13
V: TRBV2
DNA: TGTGCCAGCAGTGTTGAGAGGGCCTACGAGCAGTACTTC
CDR3: CASSVERAYEQYF

size: many
D: TRBD1
J: TRBJ2-5
length: 13
V: TRBV29-1
DNA: TGCAGCGTTGGACAGGGGGTTCGGGAGACCCAGTACTTC
CDR3: CSVGQGVRETQYF

size: -
D: TRBD1
J: TRBJ2-7
length: 14
V: TRBV6-2/TRBV6-3
DNA: TGTGCCAGCAACAAAAGGGGGACAGTGGACGAGCAGTACTTC
CDR3: CASNKRGTVDEQYF

size: -
D: -
J: TRBJ2-3
length: 13
V: TRBV20-1
DNA: TGCAGTGCCAAACAGGAGAGCACAGATACGCAGTATTTT
CDR3: CSAKQESTDTQYF

size: few
D: -
J: TRBJ2-7
length: 14
V: TRBV20-1
DNA: TGCAGTGCTAGAGATGTCGACAGATCCTACGAGCAGTACTTC
CDR3: CSARDVDRSYEQYF

size: few
D: -
J: TRBJ1-5
length: 15
V: TRBV6-4
DNA: TGTGCCAGCAGGCGTCCAGGGAGTAGCAATCAGCCCCAGCATTTT
CDR3: CASRRPGSSNQPQHF

size: few
D: -
J: TRBJ2-5
length: 12
V: TRBV20-1
DNA: TGCAGTGCTGGAAGGACTTGGGAGACCCAGTACTTC
CDR3: CSAGRTWETQYF

size: few
D: -
J: TRBJ2-1
length: 12
V: TRBV20-1
DNA: TGCAGTGCGAGAGGGCTGAACAATGAGCAGTTCTTC
CDR3: CSARGLNNEQFF